Listed here are 2 T cell receptor beta chains from one sample, sequenced in a study of post-analysis software for immune sequencing data. Unique molecular identifiers tagged the TCR beta cDNA libraries. TCRdb used MiXCR to reprocess the PCR reads, holding one entry per CDR3 protein. This table holds hundreds of thousands of distinct CDR3 sequences, 53% found once. No antigen has been identified for these receptors. Study findings and constraints: In patients, about 5 TRBV segments were more frequent than in controls, with TRBV5-6, TRBV5-1 and TRBV20-1 among them.

Sequencing was carried out using blood. These receptors were collected from a girl between 10 and 17 years old with multiple sclerosis.

This clonotype has just a few counts. The gene calls are TRBV5-5 and TRBJ2-5, with D possibly TRBD1 on 9 matching bases. V shed 4 bases and J shed 5 bases, with 27 bases lying between them. This CDR3 has 18 residues. From germline, CDR1 is SGHKS and CDR2 YYEKEE (reference sequence). The CDR3 loop is CASSDSGTGWTSGETQYF. Written as DNA, the CDR3 is TGTGCCAGCAGCGATAGCGGGACAGGGTGGACGTCGGGTGAGACCCAGTACTTC.

This rearrangement joins TRBV29-1 to TRBJ1-3; D gene ambiguous. Trimming removed 4 bases at V and 0 bases at J, with 7 bases between. The CDR3 runs to 13 residues. Germline V lookup: CDR1 SQVTM, CDR2 ANQGSEA. The CDR3 bases are TGCAGCGTTGGACCTAACTCTGGAAACACCATATATTTT. Encoded protein: CSVGPNSGNTIYF.